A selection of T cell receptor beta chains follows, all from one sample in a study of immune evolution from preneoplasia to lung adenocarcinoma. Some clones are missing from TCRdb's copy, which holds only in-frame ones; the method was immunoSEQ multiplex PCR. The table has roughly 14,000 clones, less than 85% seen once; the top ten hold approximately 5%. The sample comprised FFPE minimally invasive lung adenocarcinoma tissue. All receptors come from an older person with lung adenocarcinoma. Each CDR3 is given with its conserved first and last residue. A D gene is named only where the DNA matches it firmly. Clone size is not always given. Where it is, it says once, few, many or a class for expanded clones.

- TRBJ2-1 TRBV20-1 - TGCAGTGCTAGAAGGGAGATTGAGCAGTTCTTC CSARREIEQFF
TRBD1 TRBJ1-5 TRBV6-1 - TGTGCCAGCAGTCAGGGGGTACGGCAGCCCCAGCATTTT CASSQGVRQPQHF
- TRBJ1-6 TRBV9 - TGTGCCAGCAATCGGGAAAACGCACCCCTCCACTTT CASNRENAPLHF
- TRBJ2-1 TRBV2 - TGTGCCAGCAAGTCCTACAATGAGCAGTTCTTC CASKSYNEQFF
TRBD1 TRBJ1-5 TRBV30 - TGTGCCTGGAGTGGGACAGGGTATTATCAGCCCCAGCATTTT CAWSGTGYYQPQHF
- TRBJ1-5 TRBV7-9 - TGTGCCAGCAGCTTTTCGGCGGGGCAGCCCCAGCATTTT CASSFSAGQPQHF
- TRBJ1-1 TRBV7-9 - TGTGCCAGCAGCTCGATAGGGCTCATGAACACTGAAGCTTTCTTT CASSSIGLMNTEAFF
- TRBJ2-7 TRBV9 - TGTGCCAGCAGCATAGGGGAGGGGGCCTACGAGCAGTACTTC CASSIGEGAYEQYF
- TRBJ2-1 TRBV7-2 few TGTGCCAGCACGGGGAATGAGCAGTTCTTC CASTGNEQFF
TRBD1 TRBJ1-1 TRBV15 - TGTGCCACCAGCTACCGACAGGGGAACACTGAAGCTTTCTTT CATSYRQGNTEAFF
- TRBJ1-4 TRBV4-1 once TGCGCCAGCAGCCAAGAGCCAGGGGCTAATGAAAAACTGTTTTTT CASSQEPGANEKLFF
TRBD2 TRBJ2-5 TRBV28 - TGTGCCAGCAGTGGGACTAGCGGGAGTTGGGAGGAGACCCAGTACTTC CASSGTSGSWEETQYF
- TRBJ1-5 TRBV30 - TGTGCCTGTAAAGGGGACGGTCAGCCCCAGCATTTT CACKGDGQPQHF
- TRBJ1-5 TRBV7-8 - TGTGCCAGCAGACCGGGAGGCGATCAGCCCCAGCATTTT CASRPGGDQPQHF
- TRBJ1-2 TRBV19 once TGTGCCAGTAGTAAGGACGGACTCTATGGCTACACCTTC CASSKDGLYGYTF
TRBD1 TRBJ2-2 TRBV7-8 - TGTGCCAGCAGCTCCGGTGGGGGACAGGGCTACGGGGAGCTGTTTTTT CASSSGGGQGYGELFF
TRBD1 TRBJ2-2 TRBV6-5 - TGTGCCAGCAGTTATGGGACAGGGGGGTGGACCGGGGAGCTGTTTTTT CASSYGTGGWTGELFF
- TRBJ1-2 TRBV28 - TGTGCCAGCAGTCTAAACGTGGGGGGGGCGGGTGGCTACACCTTC CASSLNVGGAGGYTF
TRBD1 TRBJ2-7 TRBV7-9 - TGTGCCAGCAGCTTAACTAGATCTACAGGGGACTCCTACGAGCAGTACTTC CASSLTRSTGDSYEQYF
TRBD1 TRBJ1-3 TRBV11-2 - TGTGCCAGCAGCTTACAGGGGACAGGGACATACACCATATATTTT CASSLQGTGTYTIYF
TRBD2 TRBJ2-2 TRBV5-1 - TGCGCCAGCAGCTTTACCCTAGCGGGACCCACGAACACCGGGGAGCTGTTTTTT CASSFTLAGPTNTGELFF
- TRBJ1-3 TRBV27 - TGTGCCAGCAGATCGGCGGGGAACACCATATATTTT CASRSAGNTIYF